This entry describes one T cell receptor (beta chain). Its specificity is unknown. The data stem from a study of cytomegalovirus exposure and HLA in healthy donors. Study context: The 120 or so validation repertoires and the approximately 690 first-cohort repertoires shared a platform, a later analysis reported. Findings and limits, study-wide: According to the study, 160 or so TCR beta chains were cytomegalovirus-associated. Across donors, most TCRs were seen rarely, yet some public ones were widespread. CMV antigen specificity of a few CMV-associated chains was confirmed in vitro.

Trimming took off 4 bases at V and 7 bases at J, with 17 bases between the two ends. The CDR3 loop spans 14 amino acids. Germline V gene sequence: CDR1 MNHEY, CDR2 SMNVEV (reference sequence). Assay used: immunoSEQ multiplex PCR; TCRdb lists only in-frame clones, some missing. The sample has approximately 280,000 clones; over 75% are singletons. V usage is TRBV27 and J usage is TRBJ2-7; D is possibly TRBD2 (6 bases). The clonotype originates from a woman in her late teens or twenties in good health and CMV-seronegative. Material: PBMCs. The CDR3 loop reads CASSSLAGGREQYF. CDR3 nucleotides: TGTGCCAGCAGTTCCCTTGCGGGTGGGAGGGAGCAGTACTTC.